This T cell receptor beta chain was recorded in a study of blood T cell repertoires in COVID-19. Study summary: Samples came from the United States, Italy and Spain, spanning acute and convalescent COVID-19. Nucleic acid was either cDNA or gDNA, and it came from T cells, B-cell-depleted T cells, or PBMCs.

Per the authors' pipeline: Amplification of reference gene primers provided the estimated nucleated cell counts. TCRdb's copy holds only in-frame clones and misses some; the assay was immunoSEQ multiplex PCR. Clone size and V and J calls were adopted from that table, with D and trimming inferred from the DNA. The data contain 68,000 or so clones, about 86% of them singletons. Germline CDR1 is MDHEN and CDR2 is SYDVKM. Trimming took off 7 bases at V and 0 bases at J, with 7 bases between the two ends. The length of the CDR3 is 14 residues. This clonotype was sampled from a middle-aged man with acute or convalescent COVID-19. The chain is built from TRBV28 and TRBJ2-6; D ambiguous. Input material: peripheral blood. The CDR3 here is CASTHSSGANVLTF. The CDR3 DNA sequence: TGTGCCAGCACCCACAGCTCTGGGGCCAACGTCCTGACTTTC.